These 32 T cell receptor beta chains came from one sample sequenced in a study of shared clonotypes between healthy human individuals. Some clones are missing from TCRdb's copy, which holds only in-frame ones; the method was immunoSEQ multiplex PCR. Seen here are 700,000 or so clones, 55% to 75% observed once, and the top ten hold less than 2%. Sequenced: memory CD4+ T cells sorted from blood. This sample's subset: CD45RA-negative fraction. The source is a woman under 40 in good health.

V usage is TRBV5-1 and J usage is TRBJ2-1, with D maybe TRBD2 (6 bases). V lost 5 bases and J 6 bases, leaving 15 bases between the germline ends. CDR3 length: 14 residues. Germline assignment: CDR1 SGHRS and CDR2 YFSETQ. The CDR3 region is CASSLQAGGNEQFF. CDR3 DNA sequence: TGCGCCAGCAGTCTCCAAGCGGGTGGCAATGAGCAGTTCTTC.

This chain uses TRBV14 with TRBJ2-3; 11 bases are shared with TRBD2. V lost 2 bases, J lost 2 bases, and 3 bases stayed unmatched. Looked up from germline, CDR1 is SGHDN and CDR2 is FVKESK. The CDR3 extends over 16 amino acids. As DNA, the CDR3 is TGTGCCAGCAGCCAAATACTAGCGGGAGCCACAGATACGCAGTATTTT. Translating it yields CASSQILAGATDTQYF. Using reference TRBV14 and TRBJ2-3 for the parts outside the CDR3, the full variable domain is EAGVTQFPSHSVIEKGQTVTLRCDPISGHDNLYWYRRVMGKEIKFLLHFVKESKQDESGMPNNRFLAERTGGTYSTLKVQPAELEDSGVYFCASSQILAGATDTQYFGPGTRLTVL.

The chain employs TRBV6-5 and TRBJ1-1, with TRBD1 identical over 9 bases. Germline assignment: CDR1 MNHEY and CDR2 SVGAGI. The CDR3 has 16 amino acids. Trimming removed 2 bases from V and 6 bases from J; junction bases left unmatched: 10. The CDR3: CASSYIGRRDRAEAFF. Here the CDR3 DNA reads TGTGCCAGCAGTTACATCGGCCGGAGGGACAGGGCTGAAGCTTTCTTT.

CDR3 coding DNA: TGCGCCAGCAGCTTGGTGGTAGAGACCCAGTACTTC. Encoded protein: CASSLVVETQYF. The chain is built from TRBV5-1 and TRBJ2-5; no clear D gene. The CDR3 contains 12 residues. Trimming stripped 0 bases from V and 4 bases from J, with 4 bases between. From germline, CDR1 is SGHRS and CDR2 YFSETQ.

This chain links TRBV11-2 with TRBJ2-7; D ambiguous. Trimming cost V 1 base and J 1 base, with 11 bases left between them. The CDR3 spans 15 residues. In germline, CDR1 is SGHAT, CDR2 FQNNGV. The CDR3 DNA reads TGTGCCAGCAGCTTAGCCGCACGGATGTCCTACGAGCAGTACTTC. Amino acids: CASSLAARMSYEQYF.

The chain uses TRBV5-1 and TRBJ2-1; D is unclear. V lost 5 bases to trimming and J lost 4 bases, with 13 bases between them. In germline, CDR1 is SGHRS, CDR2 YFSETQ. The CDR3 covers 14 residues. The CDR3 sequence is CASRGSYEYNEQFF. CDR3 sequence (DNA): TGCGCCAGCAGAGGCTCTTACGAATACAATGAGCAGTTCTTC.

The chain is built from TRBV29-1 and TRBJ2-7, with 10 positions matching TRBD1. The germline CDR1 and CDR2 sequences are SQVTM and ANQGSEA. This CDR3 has 15 residues. V lost 4 bases, J lost 6 bases, and 12 bases stayed unmatched. Here the CDR3 DNA reads TGCAGCGTTGCCACTCCCGGGACAGGGGTTTTCGAGCAGTACTTC. This gives the protein CSVATPGTGVFEQYF.

The chain joins TRBV5-4 to TRBJ2-7, with D possibly TRBD1 on 6 matching bases. V lost 0 bases, J lost 0 bases, and 10 bases lay in between. Germline CDR1 is SGHNT and CDR2 is YYREEE (reference sequence). The CDR3 runs 15 residues. The CDR3: CASSLDRVSSYEQYF. CDR3 nucleotides: TGTGCCAGCAGCTTGGACAGGGTGTCCTCCTACGAGCAGTACTTC.

This clone was counted a few times. V and J are TRBV28 and TRBJ2-3; possibly TRBD2 for D (6 bases). CDR3 size: 14 residues. Trimming cost V 5 bases and J 5 bases, with 14 bases left between them. Germline CDR1 and CDR2: MDHEN and SYDVKM. The CDR3 DNA reads as TGTGCCAGCAGTGTTAGGAGGGCTCAAGATACGCAGTATTTT. Amino acids: CASSVRRAQDTQYF.

The chain joins TRBV2 to TRBJ1-5; weak D call: TRBD1 (6 bases). Germline-derived CDR1 and CDR2 are SNHLY and FYNNEI. The CDR3 contains 15 residues. Trimming cost V 4 bases and J 0 bases, with 10 bases left between them. DNA for the CDR3: TGTGCCAGCAGTGGGGGGCAGTTTAGCAATCAGCCCCAGCATTTT. Translation: CASSGGQFSNQPQHF.

The rearrangement joins TRBV18 to TRBJ2-1; a weak D match, TRBD1 (6 bases). This CDR3 is 13 amino acids long. Germline assignment: CDR1 KGHSH and CDR2 LQKENI. Trimming cost V 8 bases and J 3 bases, with 11 bases left between them. CDR3 bases: TGTGCCAGCACCCGGACAGACTACAATGAGCAGTTCTTC. Its protein product is CASTRTDYNEQFF.

The rearrangement links TRBV9 to TRBJ2-2, with 8 positions matching TRBD1. Losses at the gene ends were 3 bases for V and 8 bases for J; bases not matched to a gene: 3. CDR3 size: 13 residues. Germline values: CDR1 SGDLS, CDR2 YYNGEE. The CDR3 coding sequence is TGTGCCAGCAGCGCTGACAGGGGTGGGGAGCTGTTTTTT. As protein: CASSADRGGELFF.

This chain uses TRBV5-4 with TRBJ2-3; D is unresolved. CDR3 size: 12 residues. The germline CDR1 and CDR2 sequences are SGHNT and YYREEE (reference sequence). V lost 0 bases, J lost 4 bases, and 3 bases lay in between. CDR3 sequence (DNA): TGTGCCAGCAGCTTGGACTCAGATACGCAGTATTTT. Its translation: CASSLDSDTQYF.

V usage is TRBV4-2 and J usage is TRBJ2-5; 8 positions match TRBD2. CDR3 length: 17 amino acids. Germline trimming cut 1 base from V and 2 bases from J; bases unmatched to any gene: 9. Per the germline V gene, CDR1 is LGHNA and CDR2 is YNFKEQ. CDR3 nucleotides: TGTGCCAGCAGCCAAGGTCCCCAGCGGGAGCGGCAAGAGACCCAGTACTTC. It encodes CASSQGPQRERQETQYF.

The chain employs TRBV28 and TRBJ2-4; D unresolved. Between the trimmed V and J ends, which lost 11 bases and 0 bases, there was a span of 11 bases. The length of the CDR3 is 13 residues. Per germline, CDR1 MDHEN and CDR2 SYDVKM. The CDR3 DNA reads as TGTGCCGACCCCTGGCTAGCCAAAAACATTCAGTACTTC. This encodes CADPWLAKNIQYF. The whole variable domain, remainder taken from reference TRBV28 and TRBJ2-4, is DVKVTQSSRYLVKRTGEKVFLECVQDMDHENMFWYRQDPGLGLRLIYFSYDVKMKEKGDIPEGYSVSREKKERFSLILESASTNQTSMYLCADPWLAKNIQYFGAGTRLSVL.

The chain links TRBV19 to TRBJ2-4, with D perhaps matching TRBD1 (5 bases). The CDR3 contains 16 residues. The V end was cut by 8 bases, the J end by 1 base, with 18 bases between. Germline V gene data show CDR1 as LNHDA and CDR2 as SQIVND (reference sequence). CDR3 sequence (DNA): TGTGCCAGTGCCTCCGACAGTATAGTTGCCAAAAACATTCAGTACTTC. Its protein product is CASASDSIVAKNIQYF.

The chain employs TRBV6-5 and TRBJ2-3; 9 bases are a match to TRBD2. J lost 5 bases, V lost 5 bases, and 2 bases had no gene match. CDR1 MNHEY and CDR2 SVGAGI come from the germline V gene. The CDR3 sequence is 13 residues long. DNA of the CDR3: TGTGCCAGCAGTCGCGGGAGGGAAGATACGCAGTATTTT. It specifies CASSRGREDTQYF.

This rearrangement joins TRBV18 to TRBJ2-7, with 11 bases that match TRBD2. Germline CDR1 and CDR2: KGHSH and LQKENI. The CDR3 has 15 residues. Losses at the gene ends were 0 bases for V and 4 bases for J; bases not matched to a gene: 2. The CDR3: CASSPPGTSGYEQYF. The CDR3 DNA reads as TGTGCCAGCTCACCACCAGGGACTAGCGGATACGAGCAGTACTTC.

The CDR3 coding sequence is TGTGCCAGCAGTTTAGGACAGGGGGGCCAAAAACTGTTTTTT. This translates into CASSLGQGGQKLFF. The rearrangement uses TRBV28 and TRBJ1-4; TRBD1 matches 10 bases. Germline lookup yields CDR1 MDHEN and CDR2 SYDVKM. J gave up 9 bases and V 2 bases, and 3 bases lay outside the gene matches. This CDR3 contains 14 residues.

In the case of this clone: A far bigger clonotype differs at one base, so this is likely a read error. Additional DNA sequences in this sample encode the identical CDR3. The V gene is TRBV5-6, the J gene TRBJ2-7, with D tentatively TRBD1 (6 bases). Germline V gene data show CDR1 as SGHDT and CDR2 as YYEEEE. This CDR3 is 12 amino acids long. With 2 bases removed from V and 4 bases from J, the gap between germline ends came to 7 bases. CDR3: CASSLQGYEQYF. The CDR3 coding sequence is TGTGCCAGCAGCTTACAGGGATACGAGCAGTACTTC.

V and J are TRBV7-9 and TRBJ1-1, with a weak D call TRBD1 (5 bases). V was pared by 3 bases and J by 3 bases, with 11 bases between. This CDR3 is 14 amino acids long. CDR1 is SEHNR and CDR2 is FQNEAQ in the germline V gene (reference sequence). The CDR3 nucleotides are TGTGCCAGCAGCTTCTCCGGGGCCGACACTGAAGCTTTCTTT. Translating it yields CASSFSGADTEAFF.

The V and J genes are TRBV30 and TRBJ1-5, with D perhaps matching TRBD1 (5 bases). The CDR3 sequence is 14 residues long. Germline CDR1 is GTSNPN and CDR2 is SVGIG (reference sequence). V was shortened by 3 bases and J by 7 bases, with 16 bases between the two germline ends. CDR3 in amino acids: CAWSAGLEGQPQHF. The CDR3 DNA reads TGTGCCTGGAGCGCGGGGCTTGAAGGACAGCCCCAGCATTTT.

This chain connects TRBV19 to TRBJ2-7, with D unresolved. The V and J ends lost 11 bases and 6 bases respectively, with 17 bases between them. The length of the CDR3 is 12 residues. The germline gives CDR1 LNHDA, CDR2 SQIVND (reference sequence). The CDR3 DNA sequence: TGTGCCTGCATTCCGAACCTCGGCGAGCAGTACTTC. Amino acid sequence: CACIPNLGEQYF.

This clone occurred a few times. This CDR3 is also generated by other DNA sequences in the sample. The J gene is TRBJ1-5, the V gene TRBV7-2, with D unclear. The V end lost 6 bases, the J end lost 1 base, and 13 bases lay between the germline ends. CDR1 and CDR2 from the germline V gene are SGHTA and FQGNSA. CDR3 size: 15 residues. CDR3 sequence: CASSSDVLSNQPQHF. The CDR3 nucleotides read TGTGCCAGCAGTTCCGACGTCCTCAGCAATCAGCCCCAGCATTTT.

Regarding this clone: Other DNA sequences in this sample translate to the same CDR3. The V and J genes are TRBV30 and TRBJ1-5; TRBD1 matches at 10 bases. Trimming removed 5 bases from V and 2 bases from J; junction bases left unmatched: 3. The CDR3 is 14 amino acids. Looked up from germline, CDR1 is GTSNPN and CDR2 is SVGIG (reference sequence). CDR3 DNA sequence: TGTGCCTGGGGACAGGGGGGCGGCAATCAGCCCCAGCATTTT. Amino acid sequence: CAWGQGGGNQPQHF.

This clone was seen only once. The rearrangement uses TRBV4-1 and TRBJ1-5; weak D call: TRBD1 (5 bases). V gave up 0 bases and J gave up 3 bases, with 18 bases separating them. Germline V gives CDR1 MGHRA, CDR2 YSYEKL. This CDR3 has 18 residues. For the CDR3, the DNA is TGCGCCAGCAGCCAAGAGTATCAACGCAGGGCGGACAATCAGCCCCAGCATTTT. Protein product: CASSQEYQRRADNQPQHF.

V and J are TRBV11-3 and TRBJ2-1; 12 bases are a match to TRBD2. Germline CDR1 reads SGHNT; CDR2 reads YENEEA. The CDR3 covers 15 residues. The V segment lost 1 base and the J segment 6 bases; nucleotides outside the gene matches: 1. The CDR3 protein is CASSLVTSGSNEQFF. The DNA of the CDR3 is TGTGCCAGCAGCTTAGTGACTAGCGGGAGCAATGAGCAGTTCTTC.

CDR3 protein: CASSPAAGPKNIQYF. CDR3 sequence (DNA): TGTGCCAGCAGCCCCGCCGCGGGTCCAAAGAACATTCAGTACTTC. The V call is TRBV7-9, the J call TRBJ2-4; D perhaps matches TRBD2 (5 bases). This CDR3 region has 15 residues. The V gene lost 5 bases and the J gene lost 7 bases, with 18 bases spanning the gap. Germline CDR1 and CDR2: SEHNR and FQNEAQ (reference sequence).

This clone has more than one count but fewer than ten. Other DNA sequences within the sample encode an identical CDR3. J is TRBJ2-7 and V is TRBV29-1; 8 bases are a match to TRBD2. This CDR3 comprises 14 residues. Trimming at V came to 3 bases and at J to 5 bases, leaving 9 bases not matched to a gene. CDR1 SQVTM and CDR2 ANQGSEA come from the germline V gene. The DNA of the CDR3 is TGCAGCGTTGATGGCCGGGAGGGATTGGACGAGCAGTACTTC. Translating it yields CSVDGREGLDEQYF.

The V call is TRBV11-2, the J call TRBJ1-5, with 9 bases identical to TRBD1. This CDR3 comprises 15 residues. The V gene end was trimmed by 3 bases and the J gene end by 7 bases; junction bases not matched to a gene: 7. Germline assignment: CDR1 SGHAT and CDR2 FQNNGV. CDR3 bases: TGTGCCAGCAGCTTCGGGACAGGGACTTCCCAGCCCCAGCATTTT. Its translation: CASSFGTGTSQPQHF.

The chain uses TRBV30 and TRBJ1-5; TRBD1 agrees at 8 bases. The CDR3 is 14 amino acids. The germline gives CDR1 GTSNPN, CDR2 SVGIG (reference sequence). V was pared by 2 bases and J by 5 bases, with 5 bases of the junction left unmatched. The CDR3 bases are TGTGCCTGGAGTCCGGACAGGGAAGATCAGCCCCAGCATTTT. Its protein product is CAWSPDREDQPQHF.

The genes are TRBV29-1 and TRBJ1-1; TRBD1 matches at 7 bases. V shed 7 bases and J 1 base; nucleotides not matched to a gene: 6. Germline-derived CDR1 and CDR2 are SQVTM and ANQGSEA. The CDR3 totals 13 residues. CDR3 nucleotide sequence: TGCAGCGCGATGACAGGGAAGAACACTGAAGCTTTCTTT. The encoded protein is CSAMTGKNTEAFF.